The 21 T cell receptor beta chains in this list originate from one sample, sequenced in a study of response to subunit inactivated influenza vaccine. One entry per CDR3 protein, called by TCRdb with MiXCR from the RT-PCR reads. Of 500,000 to 600,000 distinct CDR3 sequences in the sample, less than 8% were seen once. Here the sequenced sample was PBMCs from blood, taken less than 30 months after vaccination. The source is a man aged 45 to 75 who received an inactivated influenza vaccine.

This clonotype showed up many times. The chain employs TRBV12-3 or TRBV12-4 and TRBJ2-3; 8 nucleotides match TRBD2. V trimming: 8 bases; J trimming: 2 bases; junction bases outside the gene matches: 3. This CDR3 spans 13 amino acids. CDR3 sequence: CASRAGATDTQYF. CDR3 nucleotides: TGTGCCAGCCGAGCGGGGGCCACAGATACGCAGTATTTT.

The J gene is TRBJ2-1, the V gene TRBV29-1; 11 bases are a match to TRBD1. This CDR3 has 14 residues. V dropped 2 bases and J dropped 6; count of bases not matched to a gene: 3. CDR1 SQVTM and CDR2 ANQGSEA come from the germline V gene. CDR3 loop: CSVERDRGFNEQFF. The CDR3 DNA is TGCAGCGTTGAAAGGGACAGGGGGTTCAATGAGCAGTTCTTC.

This clonotype has a count of ten or more. This sequence joins TRBV12-3 or TRBV12-4 and TRBJ2-7; D remains ambiguous. V gave up 6 bases and J gave up 7 bases, with 13 bases separating them. This CDR3 comprises 12 residues. This CDR3 reads CASSQGPWEQYF. CDR3 DNA: TGTGCCAGCAGCCAAGGACCGTGGGAGCAGTACTTC.

A few counts support this clonotype. The chain is built from TRBV12-3 or TRBV12-4 and TRBJ2-1, with TRBD2 matching 12 bases. Unmatched junction bases numbered 4, after V lost 3 bases and J lost 4 bases. This CDR3 comprises 16 residues. CDR3 residues: CASSFKGLAGYNEQFF. CDR3 sequence (DNA): TGTGCCAGCAGTTTCAAAGGACTAGCGGGATACAATGAGCAGTTCTTC.

J is TRBJ2-5 and V is TRBV29-1; D not certain. CDR1 and CDR2 from the germline V gene are SQVTM and ANQGSEA. This CDR3 has 15 amino acids. The V end lost 0 bases, the J end lost 1 base, and 12 bases lay between the germline ends. The CDR3 here is CSVEDWLSLQETQYF. The CDR3 DNA is TGCAGCGTTGAAGATTGGCTCAGCCTCCAAGAGACCCAGTACTTC.

The rearrangement links TRBV29-1 to TRBJ2-1; 8 nucleotides agree with TRBD1. Germline trimming cut 6 bases from V and 8 bases from J; bases unmatched to any gene: 12. This CDR3 region has 14 residues. CDR1 and CDR2 from the germline V gene are SQVTM and ANQGSEA. CDR3 region: CSVSDRGPWDEQFF. The CDR3 DNA reads as TGCAGCGTCTCAGACAGGGGCCCCTGGGATGAGCAGTTCTTC.

The genes are TRBV15 and TRBJ1-5; D is unresolved. The CDR3 loop spans 13 amino acids. The germline CDR1 and CDR2 sequences are LNHNV and YYDKDF (reference sequence). The V end lost 5 bases, the J end lost 7 bases, and 12 bases lay between the germline ends. The CDR3 protein is CATSSFPGQPQHF. Here the CDR3 DNA reads TGTGCCACCAGCTCGTTTCCCGGGCAGCCCCAGCATTTT.

This clonotype was seen repeatedly, ten times or more. The chain couples TRBV15 to TRBJ2-3, with 8 bases fitting TRBD1. This CDR3 is built from 15 residues. CDR1 and CDR2 (germline): LNHNV, YYDKDF (reference sequence). Losses at the gene ends were 0 bases for V and 7 bases for J; bases not matched to a gene: 6. DNA for the CDR3: TGTGCCACCAGCAGAGATACCGGGACAGGTTATACGCAGTATTTT. This sequence encodes CATSRDTGTGYTQYF. Filled out from reference TRBV15 and TRBJ2-3, the complete variable domain reads DAMVIQNPRYQVTQFGKPVTLSCSQTLNHNVMYWYQQKSSQAPKLLFHYYDKDFNNEADTPDNFQSRRPNTSFCFLDIRSPGLGDTAMYLCATSRDTGTGYTQYFGPGTRLTVL.

In this sample, this clonotype turned up a few times. J is TRBJ2-4 and V is TRBV12-3 or TRBV12-4, with D perhaps matching TRBD2 (5 bases). The CDR3 totals 13 residues. V lost 3 bases and J 8 bases, leaving 11 bases between the germline ends. The CDR3 region is CASSFRGADIQYF. The DNA of the CDR3 is TGTGCCAGCAGTTTCCGGGGAGCGGACATTCAGTACTTC.

This clonotype was counted many times. This chain joins TRBV20-1 and TRBJ2-1; 13 nucleotides line up with TRBD2. The germline gives CDR1 DFQATT, CDR2 SNEGSKA (reference sequence). With V trimmed by 3 bases and J by 5 bases, 10 bases remained unmatched. The CDR3 contains 17 residues. The CDR3 DNA sequence: TGCAGTGCTAGTGAGTGGGGGGGGACTAGCGGGAACAATGAGCAGTTCTTC. Protein sequence: CSASEWGGTSGNNEQFF.

The chain couples TRBV6-5 to TRBJ2-7; a possible D gene is TRBD2 (6 bases). The V gene lost 2 bases and the J gene lost 5 bases, with 10 bases spanning the gap. The CDR3 consists of 13 residues. Looked up from germline, CDR1 is MNHEY and CDR2 is SVGAGI. The CDR3 region is CASSYKEGNEQYF. DNA for the CDR3: TGTGCCAGCAGTTACAAGGAGGGTAACGAGCAGTACTTC.

In its sample, this clonotype was seen a few times. The rearrangement links TRBV7-2 to TRBJ2-5, with 10 nucleotides matching TRBD2. The CDR3 loop spans 18 amino acids. V lost 0 bases to trimming and J lost 0 bases; unmatched junction nucleotides: 7. Germline V gives CDR1 SGHTA, CDR2 FQGNSA. This chain's CDR3 is CASSLASSGGPYQETQYF. The DNA of the CDR3 is TGTGCCAGCAGCTTAGCTTCTAGCGGGGGACCGTACCAAGAGACCCAGTACTTC.

This clonotype was counted ten times or more. The V call is TRBV20-1, the J call TRBJ2-2, with D tentatively TRBD1 (5 bases). The germline V gene has CDR1 DFQATT and CDR2 SNEGSKA (reference sequence). Trimming stripped 0 bases from V and 6 bases from J, with 11 bases between. The CDR3 spans 14 residues. The CDR3 DNA follows: TGCAGTGCTAGAGAGGCAGGGAAGGCCGGGGAGCTGTTTTTT. Residues: CSAREAGKAGELFF.

The chain links TRBV20-1 to TRBJ2-5, with D unresolved. This CDR3 has 12 amino acids. Germline CDR1 DFQATT, CDR2 SNEGSKA (reference sequence). With 3 bases removed from V and 2 bases from J, the gap between germline ends came to 7 bases. CDR3 protein: CSARPGQETQYF. Written as DNA, the CDR3 is TGCAGTGCTAGGCCAGGACAAGAGACCCAGTACTTC.

This clonotype was counted between two and nine times. This chain connects TRBV7-9 to TRBJ2-7; 9 bases map to TRBD1. V lost 0 bases and J lost 13; bases outside the gene matches: 7. Germline V gene data show CDR1 as SEHNR and CDR2 as FQNEAQ (reference sequence). This CDR3 spans 13 amino acids. CDR3 nucleotide sequence: TGTGCCAGCAGCTTAGCCCCTGGGACAGGGATTTACTTC. Its translation is CASSLAPGTGIYF.

The chain combines TRBV12-3 or TRBV12-4 with TRBJ2-1, with 7 bases aligning to TRBD1. The ends lost 6 bases at V and 3 bases at J; junction bases unmatched: 20. CDR3 size: 19 residues. The CDR3 DNA is TGTGCCAGCAGCCTGGCCCTCGGGGTTCCGGGACAGAACTACAATGAGCAGTTCTTC. Its translation is CASSLALGVPGQNYNEQFF.

This clonotype has a count of ten or more. CDR3 nucleotide sequence: TGTGCCAGCAGCTCCCAACTCTATCAGCCCCAGCATTTT. It is translated as CASSSQLYQPQHF. V gene TRBV7-2 combines with J gene TRBJ1-5, with unresolved D. Trimming removed 4 bases at V and 5 bases at J, with 9 bases between. Germline V gives CDR1 SGHTA, CDR2 FQGNSA. The CDR3 is 13 residues long.

This clonotype showed up many times. The genes are TRBV4-3 and TRBJ1-4; D is undetermined. The length of the CDR3 is 15 residues. The germline gives CDR1 LGHNA, CDR2 YSLEER. Trimming stripped 1 base from V and 7 bases from J, with 13 bases between. CDR3 residues: CASSQGRDLSEKLFF. The CDR3, as DNA: TGCGCCAGCAGCCAAGGTCGAGACCTAAGTGAAAAACTGTTTTTT.

This clonotype occurred a few times. J is TRBJ1-6 and V is TRBV11-2; D unclear. The ends were cut back, 3 bases at V and 0 bases at J, with 9 bases in the middle. Per germline, CDR1 SGHAT and CDR2 FQNNGV. The CDR3 runs to 16 residues. The CDR3 spells CASSFLRSSYNSPLHF. CDR3 in DNA: TGTGCCAGCAGCTTTCTCCGGAGCTCCTATAATTCACCCCTCCACTTT.

This clonotype was recorded a few times. This chain uses TRBV7-9 with TRBJ2-1, with 9 bases matching TRBD2. V shed 5 bases and J 5 bases; nucleotides not matched to a gene: 4. Germline V CDR1 and CDR2: SEHNR, FQNEAQ (reference sequence). This CDR3 contains 14 residues. The CDR3, as DNA: TGTGCCAGCAGCACCAGCGGGGGGCACAATGAGCAGTTCTTC. Amino acids: CASSTSGGHNEQFF.

V and J are TRBV25-1 and TRBJ1-2, with D possibly being TRBD1 (5 bases). The CDR3 spans 11 residues. Germline V gene data show CDR1 as MGHDK and CDR2 as SYGVNS. Between the trimmed V and J ends, which lost 6 bases and 5 bases, there was a span of 7 bases. The CDR3 DNA is TGTGCCAGCAGCAAGGGGTATGGCTACACCTTC. Its translation is CASSKGYGYTF.